This T cell receptor (beta chain) is drawn from a study of T cells in Graves' hyperthyroidism and ophthalmopathy. Many counts were recorded for this clonotype. Its antigen is undetermined. What was amplified from RNA transcripts were TCR beta CDR3 regions. The HTBI set primed first-round TCR CDR3 RT-PCR. TCRdb reprocessed the multiplex PCR reads with MiXCR, giving one entry per CDR3 protein. The sample lists about 160,000 distinct CDR3 sequences, about 9% seen once, with less than 25% in the top ten. General study points: Most expanded thyroid clonotypes above 0.001 recurred in blood. From stable hyperthyroidism, ophthalmopathy was set apart by a 13 V-J model.

After removal of 4 bases from V and 5 bases from J, the junction contained 18 bases not matched to a gene. Per the germline V gene, CDR1 is SGHTA and CDR2 is FQGNSA. The CDR3 covers 21 residues. Newly diagnosed hyperthyroidism, duration under 2 months, in patients aged 18 to 65. The blood sample dates from first hyperthyroidism diagnosis, preceding any ophthalmopathy symptoms. The chain uses TRBV7-2 and TRBJ2-3; 16 nucleotides align to TRBD2. Sequenced sample: blood. This TCR was sampled from a woman between 18 and 29 years old with Graves' hyperthyroidism that later progressed to Graves' ophthalmopathy. CDR3 region: CASSSYDPGTSGGGGIDTQYF. In DNA form, the CDR3 reads TGTGCCAGCAGCTCATACGACCCCGGGACTAGCGGGGGGGGGGGGATAGATACGCAGTATTTT.